The next 3 T cell receptor beta chains were all read from a single sample in a study of beta chain features in type 1 diabetes. The study's findings and limits: Type 1 diabetes patients showed a moderate but significant shortening of TCRB CDR3s in all four CD4+ subsets.

For these receptors, no antigen is known. Expressed TCRB transcripts were sequenced because the entire RNA isolate underwent reverse transcription. Only in-frame clones appear in the TCRdb table, and some are missing; sequencing was by immunoSEQ multiplex PCR. Here the sample spans about 660,000 clones, over 11% being singletons. Input material: naive CD4+ T cells from blood. The receptors here all came from a man aged 18 to 35 with type 1 diabetes.

This clone appeared a few times. The chain has TRBV30 and TRBJ1-5; D unclear. Germline V CDR1 and CDR2: GTSNPN, SVGIG (reference sequence). The CDR3 runs 13 residues. V dropped 1 base and J dropped 7 bases, with 11 bases sitting between them. CDR3 coding DNA: TGTGCCTGGAGTGGTTTTCAGAACCAGCCCCAGCATTTT. As protein: CAWSGFQNQPQHF.

This clone has more than one count but fewer than ten. The V and J genes are TRBV4-3 and TRBJ1-5; D gene uncertain. The CDR3 is 14 amino acids. Trimming stripped 0 bases from V and 7 bases from J, with 10 bases between. CDR1 is LGHNA, CDR2 YSLEER, per germline. The CDR3 nucleotides are TGCGCCAGCAGCCAAGAAGCCGGCGGGCAGCCCCAGCATTTT. Its protein product is CASSQEAGGQPQHF.

This clone occurred a few times. CDR3 in DNA: TGTGCCTGGAACCCCGGGACTAGCGGCCAAGAGACCCAGTACTTC. This gives the protein CAWNPGTSGQETQYF. The chain recombines TRBV30 with TRBJ2-5; 11 nucleotides line up with TRBD2. This CDR3 region has 15 residues. The V gene end was trimmed by 4 bases and the J gene end by 1 base; junction bases not matched to a gene: 5. Germline V lookup: CDR1 GTSNPN, CDR2 SVGIG (reference sequence). Filled out from reference TRBV30 and TRBJ2-5, the complete variable domain reads SQTIHQWPATLVQPVGSPLSLECTVEGTSNPNLYWYRQAAGRGLQLLFYSVGIGQISSEVPQNLSASRPQDRQFILSSKKLLLSDSGFYLCAWNPGTSGQETQYFGPGTRLLVL.